What follows describes a single T cell receptor beta chain. Its antigen target is currently unknown. Base qualities are not provided; no much larger clone lies one nucleotide away. The data originate from a study of blood T cells in healthy people across ages (dated by TCRdb to 2013 to 2016). Regarding the study in general: Template switching captured roughly one uniquely barcoded TCR beta cDNA molecule per two T cells in model experiments. Using deep sequencing normalized with unique cDNA molecular identifiers, the study measured how TCR beta repertoire diversity changes with age. Donors were grouped into four age groups: young (average approximately 16 years), middle-aged (under 40), aged (around 62) and long-lived (around 82). To avoid experimental bias, donors of different ages were randomly spread across the sequencing lanes. Two additional independent replicas of 1 million unique cDNA reads from the same blood draw were analyzed for two donors (one aged 18 to 30 and one aged 80 or older). Beyond this particular receptor, the publication reports: Donor CMV infection status was unknown, potentially confounding age-related changes in expanded clonotypes. Estimates of total diversity from one million sequenced T cells were regarded as lower bounds and underestimates. There was a strong correlation between observed TCR beta diversity and the percentage of naive T cells measured by flow cytometry. As age increased, observed TCR beta diversity per million T cells dropped in a roughly linear way, and a significant reduction was already evident by age 40. Compared with the aged group, the long-lived group had more naive CD4+ T cells, fewer expanded clones and increased TCR diversity, a pattern suggesting age selection. Conclusive comparison of naive and antigen-experienced compartments was prevented by the profiling of bulk unsorted PBMCs.

CDR1 and CDR2 were assigned from the germline V gene as SQVTM and ANQGSEA. Germline trimming: 5 bases from V, 9 bases from J; junction bases outside gene matches: 3. Including the terminal cysteine and phenylalanine, the CDR3 comprises 11 residues. Here the CDR3 DNA is all that survives: 33 bases in frame from base 1. The approximately 39 donors, aged 6 to 90 years, were systemically healthy Caucasian individuals from Russia. Each donor gave 8 to 10 milliliters of peripheral blood, collected into EDTA-treated Vacutainer tubes. Ficoll-Paque density-gradient centrifugation was used to isolate PBMCs, with at least 6.5 million obtained per sample. Total RNA, at least 6 micrograms per sample, was extracted from PBMCs with Trizol reagent. Naive CD45RAhigh/CD27high T cell percentages were measured by flow cytometry on a PBMC aliquot from every donor. Library creation used 5' RACE. TCRdb shows the sequencer as Illumina HiSeq 2500. A second roughly 6 to 12 cycle PCR used a sample-barcoded 5' primer and a J-beta primer mix. A unique molecular identifier was introduced onto each TCR beta cDNA molecule by a template-switch 5' adaptor carrying 12 random nucleotides. Each sample yielded at least 2.5 million CDR3-containing paired-end reads. All of the RNA was converted into first-strand cDNA using the Mint cDNA synthesis kit, with a TRBC-specific oligonucleotide serving as the primer. Following uracil-DNA glycosylase treatment, a first 18-cycle PCR with universal primers M1SS and BC2_uni_R was performed on all cDNA. As for how the authors treated the data: Each sample was normalized by randomly selecting 1 million high-quality reads, each carrying a distinct molecular identifier. Reads sharing molecular identifiers were discarded rather than binned into consensus sequences. MiTCR, set to a Q25 quality threshold and the strictest error-elimination algorithm, was used for CDR3 identification, clonotype clustering and error correction. Lower-bound total TCR beta diversity was estimated with a nonparametric unseen species model using Euler transformation. TCRdb redid the processing of the public reads, applying fastp at Q25 and MiXCR, and retained in-frame beta chains. Each entry merges the rows of one CDR3 protein and shows their most common DNA and genes. The V and J calls were not made by the authors but by TCRdb's processing. In all, the sample holds 1.5 million to 2 million distinct CDR3 sequences, and roughly 49% of those were seen once. The ten biggest clones cover 2.1% of the sample.

This sequence uses TRBV29-1 and TRBJ2-1, and 8 bases in between align with TRBD2. The sample was blood. This receptor was taken from a woman aged 40 to 50 in good health. The DNA is TGCAGCGTTTGGGGGACTAGTGAGCAGTTCTTC. It encodes CSVWGTSEQFF.